A single T cell receptor beta chain is shown here with its context. These data are taken from a study of blood T cell repertoires in COVID-19. CDR1 and CDR2 (germline): SGHAT, FQNNGV. The CDR3 has 17 amino acids. Germline trimming cut 2 bases from V and 6 bases from J; bases unmatched to any gene: 7. Sequencing used immunoSEQ multiplex PCR; TCRdb keeps in-frame clones, though not all of them. This sample has over 200,000 clones, with 88% found just once. The rearrangement uses TRBV11-2 and TRBJ2-3; TRBD2 matches at 14 bases. The source material was PBMCs or T cells enriched from blood (not recorded which). The TCR was taken from a woman aged 40 to 55 with acute COVID-19. As DNA, the CDR3 is TGTGCCAGCAGCTTACGACTAGCGGGAGGGCCAAGGGATACGCAGTATTTT. Translation gives CASSLRLAGGPRDTQYF.